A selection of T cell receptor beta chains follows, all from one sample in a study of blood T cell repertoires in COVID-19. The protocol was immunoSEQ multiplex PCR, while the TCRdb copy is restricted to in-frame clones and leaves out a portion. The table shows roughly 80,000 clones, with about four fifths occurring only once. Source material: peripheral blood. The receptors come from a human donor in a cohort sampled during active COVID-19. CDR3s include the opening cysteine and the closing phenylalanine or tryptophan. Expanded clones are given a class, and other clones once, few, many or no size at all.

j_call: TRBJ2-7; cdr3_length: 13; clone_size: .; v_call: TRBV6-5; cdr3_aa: CASSFSGRKEQYF
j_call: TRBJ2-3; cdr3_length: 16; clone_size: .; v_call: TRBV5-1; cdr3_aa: CASSLGLATSWDTQYF
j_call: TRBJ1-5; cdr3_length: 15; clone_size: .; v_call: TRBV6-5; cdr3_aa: CASSLQGNSNQPQHF
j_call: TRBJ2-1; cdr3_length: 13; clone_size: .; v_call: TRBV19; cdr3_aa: CASWRGGIDEQFF
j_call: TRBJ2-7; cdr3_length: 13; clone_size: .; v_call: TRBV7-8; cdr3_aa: CASSLDRADEQYF
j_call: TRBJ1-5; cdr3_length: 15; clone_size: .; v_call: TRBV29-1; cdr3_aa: CSVGAGTGGGQPQHF
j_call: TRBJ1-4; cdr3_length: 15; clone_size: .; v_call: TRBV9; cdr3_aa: CASSWTSDSNEKLFF
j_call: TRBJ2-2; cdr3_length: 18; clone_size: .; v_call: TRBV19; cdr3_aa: CASSVGIFLGLVPGELFF
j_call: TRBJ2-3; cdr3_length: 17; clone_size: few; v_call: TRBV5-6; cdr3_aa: CASSLRNRDSYTDTQYF
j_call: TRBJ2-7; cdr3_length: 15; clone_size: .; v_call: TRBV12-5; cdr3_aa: CASGSTDRLSAEQYF
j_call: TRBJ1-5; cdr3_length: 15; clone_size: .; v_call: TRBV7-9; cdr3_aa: CASSRGDSPNQPQHF
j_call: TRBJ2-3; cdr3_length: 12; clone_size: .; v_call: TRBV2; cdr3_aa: CASNFRTDTQYF
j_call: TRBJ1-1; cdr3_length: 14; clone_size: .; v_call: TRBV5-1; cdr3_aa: CASSVGTGGTEAFF
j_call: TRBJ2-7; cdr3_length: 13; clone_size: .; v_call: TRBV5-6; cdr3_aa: CASSSRLLYEQYF
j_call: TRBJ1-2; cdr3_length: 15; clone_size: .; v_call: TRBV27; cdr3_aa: CASSLSGGNNYGYTF
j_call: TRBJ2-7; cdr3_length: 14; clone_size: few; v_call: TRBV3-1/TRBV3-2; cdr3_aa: CASSPGQGAGEQYF
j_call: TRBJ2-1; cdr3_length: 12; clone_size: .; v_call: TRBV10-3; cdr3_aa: CAISGAFGEQFF
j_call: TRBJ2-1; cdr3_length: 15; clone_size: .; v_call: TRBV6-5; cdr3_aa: CASSLTTGAYNEQFF
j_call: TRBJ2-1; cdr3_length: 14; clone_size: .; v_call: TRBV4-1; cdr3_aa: CASSRSTGWDEQFF
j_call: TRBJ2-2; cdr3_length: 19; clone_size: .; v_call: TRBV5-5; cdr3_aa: CASSLARTSGGANTGELFF
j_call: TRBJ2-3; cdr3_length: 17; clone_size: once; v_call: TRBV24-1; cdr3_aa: CATSDTGTGSRTDTQYF
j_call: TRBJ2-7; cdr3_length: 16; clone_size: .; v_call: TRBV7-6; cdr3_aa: CASSSAGGQPPDEQYF
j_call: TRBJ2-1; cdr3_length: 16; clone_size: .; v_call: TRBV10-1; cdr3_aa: CASSESGSSSYNEQFF
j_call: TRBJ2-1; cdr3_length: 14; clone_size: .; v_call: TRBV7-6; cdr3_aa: CASSLGTAGNEQFF
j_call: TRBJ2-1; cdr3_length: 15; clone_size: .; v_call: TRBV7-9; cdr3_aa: CASSLYQRGSGEEFF
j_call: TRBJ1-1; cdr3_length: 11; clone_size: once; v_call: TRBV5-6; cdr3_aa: CASRAGAEAFF
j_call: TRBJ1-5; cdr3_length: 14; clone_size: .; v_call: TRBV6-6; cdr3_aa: CASSYSLGNQPQHF
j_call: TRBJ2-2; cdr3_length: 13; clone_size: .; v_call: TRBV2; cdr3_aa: CASRGLYTGELFF
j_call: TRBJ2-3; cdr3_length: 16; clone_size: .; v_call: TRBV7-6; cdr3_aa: CASSLVSGGGTDTQYF
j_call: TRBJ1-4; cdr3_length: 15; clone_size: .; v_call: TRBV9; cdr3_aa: CASSASGGKEEKLFF
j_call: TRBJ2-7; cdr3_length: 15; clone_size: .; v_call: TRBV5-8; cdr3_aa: CASSLIQGISYEQYF
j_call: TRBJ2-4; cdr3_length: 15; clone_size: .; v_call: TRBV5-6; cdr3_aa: CASSWDRSAKNIQYF
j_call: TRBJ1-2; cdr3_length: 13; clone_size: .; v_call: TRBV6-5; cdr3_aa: CASREGGTGGYTF
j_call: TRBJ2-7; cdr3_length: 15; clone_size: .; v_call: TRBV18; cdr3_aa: CASSPGLAGTYEQYF
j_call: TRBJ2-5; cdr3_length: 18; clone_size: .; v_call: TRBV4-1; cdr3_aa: CASSPQGLAGGRGETQYF
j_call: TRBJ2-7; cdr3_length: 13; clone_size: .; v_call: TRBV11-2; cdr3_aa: CASSTGESSEQYF
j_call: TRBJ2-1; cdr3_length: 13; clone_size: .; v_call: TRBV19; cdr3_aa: CASSIGRDSEQFF
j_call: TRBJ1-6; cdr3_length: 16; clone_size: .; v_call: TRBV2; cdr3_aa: CASSPDRGSGNSPLHF
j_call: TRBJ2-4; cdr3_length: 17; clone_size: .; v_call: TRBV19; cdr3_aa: CASSIPLSPAAKNIQYF
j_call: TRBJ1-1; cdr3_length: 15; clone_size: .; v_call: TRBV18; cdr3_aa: CASSNYGGLNTEAFF
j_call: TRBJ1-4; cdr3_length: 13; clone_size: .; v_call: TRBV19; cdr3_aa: CASGTGRNEKLFF
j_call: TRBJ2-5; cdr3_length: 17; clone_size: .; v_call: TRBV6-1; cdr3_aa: CASSDLPFLAGRETQYF
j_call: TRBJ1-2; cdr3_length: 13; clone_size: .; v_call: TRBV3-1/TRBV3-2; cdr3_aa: CASSLRGDYGYTF
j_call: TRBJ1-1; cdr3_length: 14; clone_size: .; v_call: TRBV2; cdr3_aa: CASSDPSRPTEAFF
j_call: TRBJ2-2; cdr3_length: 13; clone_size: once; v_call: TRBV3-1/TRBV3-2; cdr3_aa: CASSHSGTGELFF
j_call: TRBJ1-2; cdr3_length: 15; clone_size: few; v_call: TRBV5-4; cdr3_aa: CASSSEGQGVLGYTF
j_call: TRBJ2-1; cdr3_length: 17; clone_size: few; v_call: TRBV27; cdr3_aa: CASSLSQRGGLLDEQFF
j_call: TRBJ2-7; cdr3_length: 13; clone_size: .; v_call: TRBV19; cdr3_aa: CASSTGQSYEQYF
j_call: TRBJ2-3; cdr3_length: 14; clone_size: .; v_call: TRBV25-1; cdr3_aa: CASSDVGGKNTQYF
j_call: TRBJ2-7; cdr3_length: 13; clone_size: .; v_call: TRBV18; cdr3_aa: CASSFGQGDEQYF
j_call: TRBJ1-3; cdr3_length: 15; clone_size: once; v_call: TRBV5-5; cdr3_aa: CASSLTQGNGYTIYF
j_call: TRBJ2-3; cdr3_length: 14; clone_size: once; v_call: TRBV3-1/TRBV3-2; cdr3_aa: CASSQDVATDTQYF